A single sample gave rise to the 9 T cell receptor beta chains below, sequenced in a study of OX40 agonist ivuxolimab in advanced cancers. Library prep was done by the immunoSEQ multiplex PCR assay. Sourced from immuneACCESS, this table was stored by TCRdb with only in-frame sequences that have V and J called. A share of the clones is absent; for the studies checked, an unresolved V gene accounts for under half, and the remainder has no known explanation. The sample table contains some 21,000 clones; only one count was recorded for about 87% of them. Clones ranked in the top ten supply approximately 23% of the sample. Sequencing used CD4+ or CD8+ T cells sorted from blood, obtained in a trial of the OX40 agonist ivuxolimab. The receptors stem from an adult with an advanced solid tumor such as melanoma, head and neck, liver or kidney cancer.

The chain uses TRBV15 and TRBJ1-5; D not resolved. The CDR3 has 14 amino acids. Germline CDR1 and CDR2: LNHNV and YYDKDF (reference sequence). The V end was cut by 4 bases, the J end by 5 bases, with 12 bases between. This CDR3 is CATSMDLVHQPQHF. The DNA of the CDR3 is TGTGCCACCAGCATGGACTTGGTCCATCAGCCCCAGCATTTT.

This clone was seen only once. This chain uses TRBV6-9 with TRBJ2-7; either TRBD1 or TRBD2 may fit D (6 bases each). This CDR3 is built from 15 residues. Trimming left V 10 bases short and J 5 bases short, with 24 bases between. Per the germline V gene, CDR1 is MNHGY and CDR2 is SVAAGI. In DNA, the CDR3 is TGTGCCACCCGGGGGCCTGGAGGGAGGAAGCACGAGCAGTACTTC. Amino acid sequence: CATRGPGGRKHEQYF.

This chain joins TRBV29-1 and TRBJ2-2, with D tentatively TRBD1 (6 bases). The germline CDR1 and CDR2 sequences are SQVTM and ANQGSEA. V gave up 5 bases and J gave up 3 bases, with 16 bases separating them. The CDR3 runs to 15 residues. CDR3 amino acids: CSVRRGRADTGELFF. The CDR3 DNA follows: TGCAGCGTTCGCAGGGGACGGGCGGACACCGGGGAGCTGTTTTTT.

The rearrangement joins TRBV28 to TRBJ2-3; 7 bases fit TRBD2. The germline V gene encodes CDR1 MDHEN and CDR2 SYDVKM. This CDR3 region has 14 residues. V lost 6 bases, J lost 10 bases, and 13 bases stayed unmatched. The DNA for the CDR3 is TGTGCCAGCAGCCCAGTGGCTAGCGGTCGGGCGCAGTATTTT. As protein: CASSPVASGRAQYF.

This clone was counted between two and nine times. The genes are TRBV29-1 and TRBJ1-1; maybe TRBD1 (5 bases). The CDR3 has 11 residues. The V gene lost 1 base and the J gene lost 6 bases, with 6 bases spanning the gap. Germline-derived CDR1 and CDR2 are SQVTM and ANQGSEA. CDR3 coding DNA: TGCAGCGTTGAAGTGGGGCCTGAAGCTTTCTTT. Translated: CSVEVGPEAFF. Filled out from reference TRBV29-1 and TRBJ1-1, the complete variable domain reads SAVISQKPSRDICQRGTSLTIQCQVDSQVTMMFWYRQQPGQSLTLIATANQGSEATYESGFVIDKFPISRPNLTFSTLTVSNMSPEDSSIYLCSVEVGPEAFFGQGTRLTVV.

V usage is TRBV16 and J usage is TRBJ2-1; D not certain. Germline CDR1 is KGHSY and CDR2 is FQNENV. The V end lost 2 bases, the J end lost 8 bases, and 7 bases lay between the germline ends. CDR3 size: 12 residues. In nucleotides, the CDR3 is TGTGCCAGCAGCCAAAACGAGGATGAGCAGTTCTTC. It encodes CASSQNEDEQFF.

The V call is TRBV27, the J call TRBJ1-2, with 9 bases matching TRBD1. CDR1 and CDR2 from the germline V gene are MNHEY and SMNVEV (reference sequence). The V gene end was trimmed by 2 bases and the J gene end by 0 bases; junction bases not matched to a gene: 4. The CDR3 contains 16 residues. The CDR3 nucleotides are TGTGCCAGCAGTTTAAGACAGGGGGTCTCTAACTATGGCTACACCTTC. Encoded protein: CASSLRQGVSNYGYTF.

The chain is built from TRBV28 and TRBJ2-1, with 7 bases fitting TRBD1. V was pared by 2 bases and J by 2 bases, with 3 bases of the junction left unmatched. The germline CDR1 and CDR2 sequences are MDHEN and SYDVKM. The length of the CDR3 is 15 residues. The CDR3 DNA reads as TGTGCCAGCAGTTTAACAGGGGCGACCTACAATGAGCAGTTCTTC. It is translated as CASSLTGATYNEQFF.

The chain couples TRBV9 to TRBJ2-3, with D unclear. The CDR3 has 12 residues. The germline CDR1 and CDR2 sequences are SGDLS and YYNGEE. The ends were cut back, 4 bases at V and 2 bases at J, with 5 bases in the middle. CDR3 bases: TGTGCCAGCAGCCCCCCCACAGATACGCAGTATTTT. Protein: CASSPPTDTQYF.